Included here is one TCR beta chain sequence, with context. The antigen remains unidentified. These data belong to a study of cytomegalovirus exposure and HLA in healthy donors. Whole-study findings and limits: The dataset shows that most TCR sequences were rare, while some public TCRs occurred in many donors. There were some V segments, including TRBV6-2 and TRBV6-3, excluded as indistinguishable. Cytomegalovirus-associated status was assigned to about 180 TCR beta chains.

Amplification used 60 Vbeta primers and 13 Jbeta primers. Generated by immunoSEQ multiplex PCR, the TCRdb table keeps only in-frame clones and is missing some. Of tens of thousands of clones in the sample, under 65% were seen once. This CDR3 is 15 amino acids long. The germline CDR1 and CDR2 sequences are SGHVS and FQNEAQ. Trimming pared 2 bases from V and 5 bases from J, leaving 15 bases between. Those who donated were healthy bone marrow donors. This clonotype originated in a male donor in good health and CMV-seropositive. Sequenced: PBMCs. The genes are TRBV7-8 and TRBJ2-5, with D perhaps matching TRBD2 (6 bases). CDR3 in DNA: TGTGCCAGCAGCTTAATCGGACTACCGGGGGAGACCCAGTACTTC. Its protein product is CASSLIGLPGETQYF.